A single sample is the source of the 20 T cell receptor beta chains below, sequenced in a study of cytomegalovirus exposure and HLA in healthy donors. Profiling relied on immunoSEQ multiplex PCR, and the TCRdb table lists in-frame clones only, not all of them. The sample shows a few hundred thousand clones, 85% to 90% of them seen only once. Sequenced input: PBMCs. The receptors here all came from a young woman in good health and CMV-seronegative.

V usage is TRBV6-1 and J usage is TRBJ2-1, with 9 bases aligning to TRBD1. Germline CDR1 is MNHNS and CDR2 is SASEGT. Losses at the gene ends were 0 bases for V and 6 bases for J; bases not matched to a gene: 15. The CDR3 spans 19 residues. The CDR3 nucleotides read TGTGCCAGCAGTGAAGCGGGGACAGGGTTTGCGTGGTCGATCAATGAGCAGTTCTTC. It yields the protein CASSEAGTGFAWSINEQFF.

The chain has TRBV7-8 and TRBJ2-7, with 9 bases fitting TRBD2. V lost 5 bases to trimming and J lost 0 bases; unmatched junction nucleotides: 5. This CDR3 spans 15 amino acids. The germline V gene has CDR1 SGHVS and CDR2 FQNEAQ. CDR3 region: CASSPGLASSYEQYF. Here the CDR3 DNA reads TGTGCCAGCAGCCCGGGACTAGCCTCCTCCTACGAGCAGTACTTC.

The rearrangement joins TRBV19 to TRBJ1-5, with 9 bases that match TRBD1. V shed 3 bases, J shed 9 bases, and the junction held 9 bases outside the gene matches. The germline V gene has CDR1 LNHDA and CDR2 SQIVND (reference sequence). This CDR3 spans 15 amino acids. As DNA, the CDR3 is TGTGCCAGTAGTATGGGACAGGGCTTTTTTTGGCCCCAGCATTTT. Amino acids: CASSMGQGFFWPQHF.

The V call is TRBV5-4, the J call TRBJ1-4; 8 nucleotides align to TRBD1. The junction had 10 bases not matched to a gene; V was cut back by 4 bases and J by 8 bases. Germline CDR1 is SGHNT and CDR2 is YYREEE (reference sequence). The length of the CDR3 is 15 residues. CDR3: CASSPGGRGDEKLFF. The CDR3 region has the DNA TGTGCCAGCAGCCCAGGGGGCCGAGGAGACGAAAAACTGTTTTTT.

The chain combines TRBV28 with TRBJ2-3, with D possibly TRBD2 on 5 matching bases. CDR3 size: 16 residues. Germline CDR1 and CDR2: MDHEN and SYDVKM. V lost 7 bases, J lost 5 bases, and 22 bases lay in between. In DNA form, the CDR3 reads TGTGCCAGCACCAGACCAACTAGTGTCAATTTAGATACGCAGTATTTT. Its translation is CASTRPTSVNLDTQYF.

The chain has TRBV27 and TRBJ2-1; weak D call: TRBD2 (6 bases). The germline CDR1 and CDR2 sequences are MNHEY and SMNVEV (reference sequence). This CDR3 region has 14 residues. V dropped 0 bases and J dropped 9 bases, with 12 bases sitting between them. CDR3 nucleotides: TGTGCCAGCAGTTTATCGTGGCGGGGTAGTGAGCAGTTCTTC. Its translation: CASSLSWRGSEQFF.

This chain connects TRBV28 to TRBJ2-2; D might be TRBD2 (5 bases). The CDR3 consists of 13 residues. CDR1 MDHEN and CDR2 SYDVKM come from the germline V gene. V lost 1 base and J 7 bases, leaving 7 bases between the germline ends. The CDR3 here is CASSLSGGGELFF. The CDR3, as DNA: TGTGCCAGCAGTTTATCCGGAGGCGGGGAGCTGTTTTTT.

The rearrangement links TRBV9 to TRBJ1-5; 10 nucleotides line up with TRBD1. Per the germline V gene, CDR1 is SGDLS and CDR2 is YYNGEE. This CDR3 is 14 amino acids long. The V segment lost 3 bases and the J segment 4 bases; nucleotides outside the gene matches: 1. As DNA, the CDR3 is TGTGCCAGCAGCGCGGGACAGGGGAATCAGCCCCAGCATTTT. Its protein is CASSAGQGNQPQHF.

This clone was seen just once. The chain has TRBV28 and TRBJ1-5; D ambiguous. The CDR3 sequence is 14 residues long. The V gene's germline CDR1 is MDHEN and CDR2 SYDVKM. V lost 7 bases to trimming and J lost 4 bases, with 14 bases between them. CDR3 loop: CASIRGGVNQPQHF. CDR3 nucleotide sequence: TGTGCCAGCATCCGGGGTGGGGTGAATCAGCCCCAGCATTTT.

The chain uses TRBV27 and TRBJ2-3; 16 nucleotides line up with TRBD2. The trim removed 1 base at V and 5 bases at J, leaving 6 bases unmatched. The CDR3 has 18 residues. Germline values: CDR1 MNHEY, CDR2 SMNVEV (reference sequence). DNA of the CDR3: TGTGCCAGCAGTTTATACGGGACTAGCGGGGGGGCCCGAGATACGCAGTATTTT. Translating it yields CASSLYGTSGGARDTQYF.

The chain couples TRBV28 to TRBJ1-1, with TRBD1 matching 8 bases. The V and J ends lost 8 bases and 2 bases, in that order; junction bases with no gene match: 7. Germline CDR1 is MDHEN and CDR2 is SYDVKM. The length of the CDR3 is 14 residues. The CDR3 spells CASQGAWHNTEAFF. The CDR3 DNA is TGTGCCAGCCAGGGGGCGTGGCACAACACTGAAGCTTTCTTT.

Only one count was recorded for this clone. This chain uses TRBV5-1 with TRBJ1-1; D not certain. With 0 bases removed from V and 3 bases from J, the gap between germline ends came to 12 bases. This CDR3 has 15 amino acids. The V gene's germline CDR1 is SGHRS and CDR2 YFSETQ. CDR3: CASSLGHTADTEAFF. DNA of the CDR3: TGCGCCAGCAGCTTGGGGCACACGGCGGACACTGAAGCTTTCTTT. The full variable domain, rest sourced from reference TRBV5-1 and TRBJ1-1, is KAGVTQTPRYLIKTRGQQVTLSCSPISGHRSVSWYQQTPGQGLQFLFEYFSETQRNKGNFPGRFSGRQFSNSRSEMNVSTLELGDSALYLCASSLGHTADTEAFFGQGTRLTVV.

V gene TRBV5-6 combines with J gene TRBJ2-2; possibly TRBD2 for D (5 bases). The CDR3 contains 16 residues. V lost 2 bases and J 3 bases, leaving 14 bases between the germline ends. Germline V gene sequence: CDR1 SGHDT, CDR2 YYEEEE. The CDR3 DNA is TGTGCCAGCAGCTTTTTGGGTCCGGAGGACACCGGGGAGCTGTTTTTT. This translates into CASSFLGPEDTGELFF.

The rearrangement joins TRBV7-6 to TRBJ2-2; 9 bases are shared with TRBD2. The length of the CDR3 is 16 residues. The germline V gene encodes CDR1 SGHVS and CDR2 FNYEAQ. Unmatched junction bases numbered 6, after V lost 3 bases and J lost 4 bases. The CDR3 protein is CASSFGGGAVTGELFF. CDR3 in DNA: TGTGCCAGCAGCTTCGGCGGGGGGGCCGTCACCGGGGAGCTGTTTTTT. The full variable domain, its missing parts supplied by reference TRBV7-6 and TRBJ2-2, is GAGVSQSPRYKVTKRGQDVALRCDPISGHVSLYWYRQALGQGPEFLTYFNYEAQQDKSGLPNDRFSAERPEGSISTLTIQRTEQRDSAMYRCASSFGGGAVTGELFFGEGSRLTVL.

The chain's CDR3 is CASIGVAGGLTGELFF. The CDR3 nucleotides are TGTGCCAGCATAGGGGTAGCGGGGGGGCTCACCGGGGAGCTGTTTTTT. The rearrangement links TRBV2 to TRBJ2-2, with 11 bases fitting TRBD2. The germline CDR1 and CDR2 sequences are SNHLY and FYNNEI. This CDR3 spans 16 amino acids. The ends lost 7 bases at V and 4 bases at J; junction bases unmatched: 8.

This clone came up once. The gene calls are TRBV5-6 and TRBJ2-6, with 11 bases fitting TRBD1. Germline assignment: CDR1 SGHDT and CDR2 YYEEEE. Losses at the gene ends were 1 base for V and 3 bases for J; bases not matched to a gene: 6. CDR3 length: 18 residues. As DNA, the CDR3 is TGTGCCAGCAGCTTGTTAAGGACAGGGGGCCTTGGGGCCAACGTCCTGACTTTC. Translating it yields CASSLLRTGGLGANVLTF.

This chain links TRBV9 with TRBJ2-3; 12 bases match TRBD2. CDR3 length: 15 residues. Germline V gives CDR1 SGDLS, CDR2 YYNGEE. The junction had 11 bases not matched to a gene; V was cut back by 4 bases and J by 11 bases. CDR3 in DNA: TGTGCCAGCAGCCCGAGGACTAGCGGGGATTGGGAGCAGTATTTT. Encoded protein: CASSPRTSGDWEQYF.

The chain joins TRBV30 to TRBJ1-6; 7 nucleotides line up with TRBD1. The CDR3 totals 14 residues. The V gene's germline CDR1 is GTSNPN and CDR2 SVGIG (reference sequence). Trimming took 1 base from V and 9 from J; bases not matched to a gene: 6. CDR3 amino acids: CAWSEGTVGSPLHF. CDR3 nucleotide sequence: TGTGCCTGGAGTGAGGGGACAGTCGGTTCACCCCTCCACTTT.

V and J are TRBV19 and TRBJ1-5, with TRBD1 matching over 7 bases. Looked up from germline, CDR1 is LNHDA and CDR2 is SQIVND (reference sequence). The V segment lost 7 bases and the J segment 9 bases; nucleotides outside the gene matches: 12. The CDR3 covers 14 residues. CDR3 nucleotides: TGTGCCAGTACCCCTACAGGGGCCGAGGGGCCCCAGCATTTT. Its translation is CASTPTGAEGPQHF. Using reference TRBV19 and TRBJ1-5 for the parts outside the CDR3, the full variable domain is DGGITQSPKYLFRKEGQNVTLSCEQNLNHDAMYWYRQDPGQGLRLIYYSQIVNDFQKGDIAEGYSVSREKKESFPLTVTSAQKNPTAFYLCASTPTGAEGPQHFGDGTRLSIL.

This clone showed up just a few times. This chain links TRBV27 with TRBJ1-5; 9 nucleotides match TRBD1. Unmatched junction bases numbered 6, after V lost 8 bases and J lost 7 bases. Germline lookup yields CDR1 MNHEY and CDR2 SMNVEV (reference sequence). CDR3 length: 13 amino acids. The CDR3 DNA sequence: TGTGCCAGCCCGGACAGGGGAGGGCAGCCCCAGCATTTT. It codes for CASPDRGGQPQHF.